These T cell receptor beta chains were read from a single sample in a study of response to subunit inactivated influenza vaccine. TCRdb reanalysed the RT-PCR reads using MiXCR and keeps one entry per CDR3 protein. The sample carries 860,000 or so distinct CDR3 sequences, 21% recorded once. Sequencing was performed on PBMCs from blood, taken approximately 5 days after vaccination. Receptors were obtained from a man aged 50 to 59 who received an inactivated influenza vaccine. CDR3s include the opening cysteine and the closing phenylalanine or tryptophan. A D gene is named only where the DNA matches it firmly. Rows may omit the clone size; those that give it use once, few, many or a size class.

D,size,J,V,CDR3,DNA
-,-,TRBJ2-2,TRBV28,CASRGSTNTGELFF,TGTGCCAGCAGAGGGTCTACGAACACCGGGGAGCTGTTTTTT
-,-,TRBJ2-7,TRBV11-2,CASSLDLGRVSEQYF,TGTGCCAGCAGCTTAGATCTAGGCAGGGTAAGCGAGCAGTACTTC
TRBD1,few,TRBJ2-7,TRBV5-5,CASSHSGQGDYEQYF,TGTGCCAGCAGCCATTCGGGACAGGGCGACTACGAGCAGTACTTC
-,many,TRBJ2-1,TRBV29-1,CSVARQIYNEQFF,TGCAGCGTTGCCCGGCAGATATACAATGAGCAGTTCTTC
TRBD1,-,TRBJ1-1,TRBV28,CASSTGTAGLNTEAFF,TGTGCCAGCAGTACTGGGACAGCGGGATTGAACACTGAAGCTTTCTTT
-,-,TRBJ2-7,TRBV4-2,CASSQDLDGYYEQYF,TGTGCCAGCAGCCAAGATTTGGACGGATACTACGAGCAGTACTTC
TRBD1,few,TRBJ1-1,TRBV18,CASSPASGGNTEAFF,TGTGCCAGCTCACCAGCATCAGGGGGGAACACTGAAGCTTTCTTT
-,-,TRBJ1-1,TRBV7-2,CASSRFSGAAFF,TGTGCCAGCAGCCGATTCTCCGGGGCAGCTTTCTTT
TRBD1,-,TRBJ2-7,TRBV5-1,CASSLGGTDQYEQYF,TGCGCCAGCAGCTTGGGTGGGACAGACCAATACGAGCAGTACTTC
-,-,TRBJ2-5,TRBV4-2,CASSQGGPNQETQYF,TGTGCCAGCAGCCAAGGCGGGCCCAACCAAGAGACCCAGTACTTC
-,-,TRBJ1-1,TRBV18,CASSPNSVWNTEAFF,TGTGCCAGCTCACCGAACTCGGTATGGAACACTGAAGCTTTCTTT
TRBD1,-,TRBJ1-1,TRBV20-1,CSARAGQGGFTEAFF,TGCAGTGCTAGGGCCGGACAGGGCGGTTTCACTGAAGCTTTCTTT
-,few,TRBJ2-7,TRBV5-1,CASSQSRGSEQYF,TGCGCCAGCAGCCAAAGTCGAGGGTCCGAGCAGTACTTC
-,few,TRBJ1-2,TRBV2,CASSKKTTGLDGYTF,TGTGCCAGCAGTAAAAAAACGACAGGCCTCGATGGCTACACCTTC
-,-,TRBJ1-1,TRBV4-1,CASSQGRLAGTEAFF,TGCGCCAGCAGCCAAGGAAGACTGGCTGGAACTGAAGCTTTCTTT
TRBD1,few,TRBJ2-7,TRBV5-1,CASSSEPGQIYEQYF,TGCGCCAGCAGCTCGGAACCGGGACAGATCTACGAGCAGTACTTC
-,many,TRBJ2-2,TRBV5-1,CASSSSVSTGELFF,-